The clone carrying this T cell receptor beta chain was counted a few times. The data are from a study of blood T cell repertoires in COVID-19. Measured with immunoSEQ multiplex PCR; TCRdb has only the in-frame clones, and not every one. The sample shows 65,000 to 90,000 clones, around 83% of them seen only once. This CDR3 has 14 residues. V gave up 3 bases and J gave up 6 bases, with 15 bases separating them. Germline lookup yields CDR1 KGHSH and CDR2 LQKENI. This rearrangement joins TRBV18 to TRBJ2-7, with D possibly matching TRBD1 (5 bases). The source is a woman older than 75 in a cohort sampled during active or convalescent COVID-19. The sample taken for sequencing was peripheral blood. The CDR3 here is CASSPPQGPSEQYF. In DNA form, the CDR3 reads TGTGCCAGCTCACCGCCGCAGGGCCCCTCCGAGCAGTACTTC.